These 10 T cell receptor beta chains came from one sample sequenced in a study of blood T cell repertoires in COVID-19. Some clones are missing from TCRdb's copy, which holds only in-frame ones; the method was immunoSEQ multiplex PCR. The table lists about 46,000 clones, approximately 86% of them singletons. Sequenced material: peripheral blood. The receptors come from an elderly man with active COVID-19.

V and J are TRBV7-8 and TRBJ2-5, with D perhaps TRBD1 (6 bases). The V end was cut by 4 bases, the J end by 2 bases, with 11 bases between. The CDR3 covers 14 residues. The germline gives CDR1 SGHVS, CDR2 FQNEAQ. The CDR3 loop is CASSSYREQETQYF. DNA for the CDR3: TGTGCCAGCAGCTCTTACAGGGAGCAAGAGACCCAGTACTTC.

The V call is TRBV18, the J call TRBJ2-5; D is undetermined. V lost 1 base to trimming and J lost 0 bases, with 9 bases between them. In germline, CDR1 is KGHSH, CDR2 LQKENI. The CDR3 runs 15 residues. In DNA form, the CDR3 reads TGTGCCAGCTCACCACAGCAACGAAACCAAGAGACCCAGTACTTC. Protein: CASSPQQRNQETQYF.

The chain carries TRBV9 and TRBJ2-7, with 12 positions matching TRBD1. Germline CDR1 is SGDLS and CDR2 is YYNGEE. Unmatched junction bases numbered 6, after V lost 4 bases and J lost 4 bases. This CDR3 region has 15 residues. The CDR3 DNA reads TGTGCCAGCAGCAAGGGACAGGGGGCAGCATACGAGCAGTACTTC. This codes for CASSKGQGAAYEQYF.

The chain combines TRBV28 with TRBJ2-7; 10 bases fit TRBD2. Germline assignment: CDR1 MDHEN and CDR2 SYDVKM. The trim removed 6 bases at V and 5 bases at J, leaving 10 bases unmatched. This CDR3 has 15 amino acids. The CDR3, as DNA: TGTGCCAGCAGGAGGACTAGCGGTCGTCTCGACGAGCAGTACTTC. Protein: CASRRTSGRLDEQYF.

V gene TRBV14 combines with J gene TRBJ2-5, with TRBD1 matching over 10 bases. The junction had 5 bases not matched to a gene; V was cut back by 6 bases and J by 1 base. The CDR3 runs 15 residues. CDR1 is SGHDN and CDR2 is FVKESK in the germline V gene. CDR3 sequence (DNA): TGTGCCAGCAGACCGGGACAGGGGAGCCAAGAGACCCAGTACTTC. It encodes CASRPGQGSQETQYF.

The rearrangement joins TRBV6-6 to TRBJ1-4; 8 positions match TRBD1. V was clipped by 9 bases and J by 7 bases; unmatched bases: 13. CDR1 and CDR2 from the germline V gene are MNHNY and SVGAGI (reference sequence). The CDR3 has 15 amino acids. CDR3 bases: TGTGCCAGTAAGACGGAAGGACAGGGTAGTGAAAAACTGTTTTTT. It specifies CASKTEGQGSEKLFF.

This chain's CDR3 is CASSPTSGTAYEQYF. CDR3 nucleotide sequence: TGTGCCAGCAGCCCAACCTCCGGGACAGCCTACGAGCAGTACTTC. The J gene is TRBJ2-7, the V gene TRBV7-2; 7 bases map to TRBD1. CDR3 length equals 15 residues. J was trimmed by 2 bases and V by 5 bases; bases with no gene match: 9. Germline loops: CDR1 SGHTA, CDR2 FQGNSA.

V is TRBV11-2 and J is TRBJ2-6, with D possibly TRBD1 on 5 matching bases. Trimming took off 6 bases at V and 3 bases at J, with 21 bases between the two ends. In germline, CDR1 is SGHAT, CDR2 FQNNGV. The CDR3 extends over 18 amino acids. CDR3 sequence: CASRGHRTPFIGANVLTF. The CDR3 bases are TGTGCCAGCAGGGGCCACAGGACCCCATTTATTGGGGCCAACGTCCTGACTTTC.

The V gene is TRBV24-1, the J gene TRBJ2-1; 7 bases match TRBD2. The CDR3 spans 17 residues. Germline CDR1 and CDR2: KGHDR and SFDVKD. V trimming: 1 base; J trimming: 0 bases; junction bases outside the gene matches: 5. The CDR3 loop is CATSDFGGGSSYNEQFF. For the CDR3, the DNA is TGTGCCACCAGTGATTTTGGGGGGGGGAGCTCCTACAATGAGCAGTTCTTC.

This clone was found once. The V and J genes are TRBV18 and TRBJ1-2, with D possibly matching TRBD1 (6 bases). Germline-derived CDR1 and CDR2 are KGHSH and LQKENI. The CDR3 runs 17 residues. V lost 3 bases to trimming and J lost 8 bases, with 25 bases between them. Here the CDR3 reads CASSPGGSGASGRGYTF. The DNA of the CDR3 is TGTGCCAGCTCACCGGGTGGATCAGGGGCGTCCGGTAGGGGCTACACCTTC.